A selection of T cell receptor beta chains follows, all from one sample in a study of blood T cells in healthy people across ages. Via MiXCR, TCRdb re-called the 5' RACE reads, giving one row per CDR3 protein. This table has around 1,000,000 distinct CDR3 sequences, 20% to 25% appearing once. These data are also associated with another study on T cells of mothers and their children.

The sequenced sample was blood. The origin of the receptors is a girl aged 2-10 years in good health. CDR3s include the opening cysteine and the closing phenylalanine or tryptophan. A D gene is named only where the DNA matches it firmly. Where a row states a size, it is once, few, many or the class of an expanded clone; other rows omit it.

d_call	v_call	j_call	clone_size	cdr3_length	cdr3_nt	cdr3_aa
-	TRBV15	TRBJ2-3	-	15	TGTGCCACCAGCAGAGACGGGCAGAGCACAGATACGCAGTATTTT	CATSRDGQSTDTQYF
-	TRBV21-1	TRBJ2-5	-	16	TGTGCCAGCAGCAAACTGGGCGGACTAGCGGAAGAGACCCAGTACTTC	CASSKLGGLAEETQYF
-	TRBV7-2	TRBJ2-2	-	14	TGTGCCAGTAACAACGGGAGAGGCACCGGGGAGCTGTTTTTT	CASNNGRGTGELFF
-	TRBV20-1	TRBJ1-1	-	11	TGCAGTGCTACCAGGAACACTGAAGCTTTCTTT	CSATRNTEAFF
-	TRBV29-1	TRBJ1-1	-	15	TGCAGCGTTTTCCGACAGTCGACCATGAACACTGAAGCTTTCTTT	CSVFRQSTMNTEAFF
-	TRBV5-1	TRBJ2-1	-	15	-	CASSLVGQGTMEQSF
-	TRBV3-1	TRBJ2-3	-	16	TGTGCCAGCAGCCAATACAGGACAGTAGGCACAGATACGCAGTATTTT	CASSQYRTVGTDTQYF
TRBD1	TRBV11-1	TRBJ2-7	few	16	TGTGCCAGCAGCCTACACCCGACAGGGTTGCGATACGAGCAGTACTTC	CASSLHPTGLRYEQYF
-	TRBV2	TRBJ2-1	-	12	TGTGCCAGCAGGCTAGACGACAATGAGCAGTTCTTC	CASRLDDNEQFF
-	TRBV6-6	TRBJ1-4	-	13	TGTGCCAGCATACCCTCAGTGGGAGAAAAACTGTTTTTT	CASIPSVGEKLFF
-	TRBV7-9	TRBJ1-1	-	14	TGTGCCAGCTTGGGGCTCCTAGGGAACACTGAAGCTTTCTTT	CASLGLLGNTEAFF
-	TRBV28	TRBJ2-7	few	14	TGTGCCAGCAGTAATTTGGGCCCAACCTACGAGCAGTACTTC	CASSNLGPTYEQYF
-	TRBV5-8	TRBJ2-1	-	17	TGTGCCAGCAGCTTGTTGCCCGGACAGAAACTTAACAATGAGCAGTTCTTC	CASSLLPGQKLNNEQFF
-	TRBV6-6	TRBJ1-2	-	15	TGTGCCAGCAACCCAGGGGTCCCCGTCAAATATGGCTACACCTTC	CASNPGVPVKYGYTF
TRBD2	TRBV4-2	TRBJ2-1	few	16	TGTGCCAGCAGCCCAATGTACGGGAGGGGGGACAATGAGCAGTTCTTC	CASSPMYGRGDNEQFF
TRBD1	TRBV12-5	TRBJ2-7	-	17	TGTGCTAGTGGTTTGTCACCCCGGAGGACAGGGATCCACGAGCAGTACTTC	CASGLSPRRTGIHEQYF
TRBD1	TRBV7-9	TRBJ2-7	few	15	TGTGCCAGCAGCGCCGGAACAGGGGGTTACTACGAGCAGTACTTC	CASSAGTGGYYEQYF
-	TRBV4-3	TRBJ1-2	-	15	TGCGCCAGCAGCCAAGAGGTTCAGGCAGGATACGGCTACACCTTC	CASSQEVQAGYGYTF